This T cell receptor (beta chain) was recorded in a study of blood T cell repertoires in COVID-19. Across the whole study: In each case, the material was cDNA or gDNA derived from T cells, B-cell-depleted T cells, or PBMCs.

In the authors' methods: Reference gene primer amplification in the assay estimated nucleated cell counts. The assay was immunoSEQ multiplex PCR, and TCRdb's table has in-frame clones only and misses some. V, J and clone size derive from that table, while D and trimming were established from the DNA sequence. The table records roughly 400,000 clones, around 90% of them present only once. All enrollees were roughly 18 to 100 years old and from around 25 US areas. Allocation to cohorts depended on clinical history reported by the participants. The CDR3 loop spans 20 amino acids. Germline CDR1 and CDR2: LGHNA and YNFKEQ. Trimming at V came to 0 bases and at J to 0 bases, leaving 10 bases not matched to a gene.

This TCR came from a woman in her forties with acute COVID-19. The sequencing sample was made of PBMCs or T cells enriched from blood (not recorded which). The chain employs TRBV4-2 and TRBJ2-1; TRBD2 aligns across 11 bases. Here the CDR3 DNA reads TGTGCCAGCAGCCAAGATAGGACTAGCGGGTCCCGGAGCTCCTACAATGAGCAGTTCTTC. This codes for CASSQDRTSGSRSSYNEQFF.